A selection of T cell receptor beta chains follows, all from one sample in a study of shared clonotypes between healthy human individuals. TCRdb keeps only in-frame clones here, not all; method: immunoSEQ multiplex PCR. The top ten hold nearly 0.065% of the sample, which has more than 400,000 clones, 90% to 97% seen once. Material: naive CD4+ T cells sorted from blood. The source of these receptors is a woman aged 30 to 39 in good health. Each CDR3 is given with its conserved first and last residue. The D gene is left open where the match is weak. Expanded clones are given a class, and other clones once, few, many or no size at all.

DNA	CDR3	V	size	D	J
TGTGCCAGCAGCCGATTGGCAGGAAAAACTGAAGCTTTCTTT	CASSRLAGKTEAFF	TRBV6-5	.	.	TRBJ1-1
TGTGCCAGCAGTGAGGGACTAGGAAGCTCCTACGAGCAGTACTTC	CASSEGLGSSYEQYF	TRBV2	.	TRBD2	TRBJ2-7
TGTGCCAGCAGGCAGGGGCCGGAGACCGGGGAGCTGTTTTTT	CASRQGPETGELFF	TRBV6-1	.	.	TRBJ2-2
TGTGCCACCAGCAGAGTATCCGGGACTAGCGGGAGGGCGTCCTACGAGCAGTACTTC	CATSRVSGTSGRASYEQYF	TRBV15	.	TRBD2	TRBJ2-7
TGTGCCAGCACACCGGGCTCCTACAATGAGCAGTTCTTC	CASTPGSYNEQFF	TRBV6-6	.	.	TRBJ2-1
TGTGCCAGCGTTCAAGGCAGGGGCCCCCGCGAGCAGTACTTC	CASVQGRGPREQYF	TRBV2	.	.	TRBJ2-7
TGTGCCAGCAGCTCTAGGGGAGGGGCTAGCGGGGATTTAACCTACGAGCAGTACTTC	CASSSRGGASGDLTYEQYF	TRBV27	.	TRBD2	TRBJ2-7
TGTGCCAGCAGCTTCCCCGGGACATCGAACACTGAAGCTTTCTTT	CASSFPGTSNTEAFF	TRBV5-4	.	.	TRBJ1-1
TGTGCCAGCAGCCCCGCCGCCCTCTACGAGCAGTACTTC	CASSPAALYEQYF	TRBV7-2	.	.	TRBJ2-7
TGTGCCAGTAGTGTGGGGGGGGCAGGTTTAATCAATGAGCAGTTCTTC	CASSVGGAGLINEQFF	TRBV19	.	.	TRBJ2-1
TGTGCCAGCAGTTTATGGTTCGGGGACACTGAAGCTTTCTTT	CASSLWFGDTEAFF	TRBV28	.	.	TRBJ1-1
TGTGCCAGCCAATTGGCGGTCCAAGAGACCCAGTACTTC	CASQLAVQETQYF	TRBV10-3	.	.	TRBJ2-5
TGTGCCAGCAGTCTAGAAGGGCGGGGCTTAAACACTGAAGCTTTCTTT	CASSLEGRGLNTEAFF	TRBV7-9	.	.	TRBJ1-1
TGTGCCAGCAGCTTAGTGGGGATCAATCAGCCCCAGCATTTT	CASSLVGINQPQHF	TRBV7-9	.	.	TRBJ1-5
TGCGCCAGCAGCGCACAGGGGAACACCGGGGAGCTGTTTTTT	CASSAQGNTGELFF	TRBV5-1	.	.	TRBJ2-2
TGTGCCAGCAGAGGTACGCGGGGATTAGATGGCTACACCTTC	CASRGTRGLDGYTF	TRBV2	.	.	TRBJ1-2
TGTGCTCGCAGACTAGCGGGAGGGTCTCGGGCAGAGACCCAGTACTTC	CARRLAGGSRAETQYF	TRBV12-5	.	TRBD2	TRBJ2-5
TGTGCCAGCAGCGTAGGAAGCAGAATCTCCTACAATGAGCAGTTCTTC	CASSVGSRISYNEQFF	TRBV9	.	.	TRBJ2-1
TGTGCCAGCAGACCACTAAAAGGCAGAATCAATGAGCAGTTCTTC	CASRPLKGRINEQFF	TRBV28	.	.	TRBJ2-1
TGTGCCAGCAGCAATGGTCGGGGGTGGACAGATACGCAGTATTTT	CASSNGRGWTDTQYF	TRBV25-1	once	.	TRBJ2-3
TGTGCCAGCACCCCGGGGGCAGATACGCAGTATTTT	CASTPGADTQYF	TRBV28	.	.	TRBJ2-3
TGTGCCAGCAGTAAGAGGAGCAGGAATGGAAACACCATATATTTT	CASSKRSRNGNTIYF	TRBV6-5	.	.	TRBJ1-3
TGTGCCAGCATCCCTGTGGGGCGGTCTATGGGCACAGATACGCAGTATTTT	CASIPVGRSMGTDTQYF	TRBV2	.	.	TRBJ2-3
TGTGCCAGCAGTGGGGGAGTCTACGAGCAGTACTTC	CASSGGVYEQYF	TRBV6-1	once	.	TRBJ2-7
TGTGCCAGCAGTGTTATCGGGCTAGCCCTACAGGATGAGCAGTTCTTC	CASSVIGLALQDEQFF	TRBV2	.	.	TRBJ2-1
TGTGCCAGCAGTTTTGCGGGAGTGGGTGCCGGGGAGCTGTTTTTT	CASSFAGVGAGELFF	TRBV28	.	TRBD2	TRBJ2-2
TGTGCCAGCAGCTTAGCCACGACGACATCGGAGTTCTTC	CASSLATTTSEFF	TRBV7-2	.	.	TRBJ2-1
TGTGCCATCAGTGACCGCGAGGGGGAGACCCAGTACTTC	CAISDREGETQYF	TRBV10-3	.	.	TRBJ2-5
TGTGCCAGCATTAGGACAGGGGCAGGAGGAGAGACCCAGTACTTC	CASIRTGAGGETQYF	TRBV2	.	TRBD1	TRBJ2-5
TGTGCCAGCACCCGACAGGGGGCTTTCTACGAGCAGTACTTC	CASTRQGAFYEQYF	TRBV13	once	TRBD1	TRBJ2-7
TGTGCCAGCTCCCAAATGGCAGGGGGGAATGAGCAGTTCTTC	CASSQMAGGNEQFF	TRBV6-6	.	.	TRBJ2-1
TGTGCCAGCAGCTCCTCGGGGGCATACACTGAAGCTTTCTTT	CASSSSGAYTEAFF	TRBV7-9	once	.	TRBJ1-1
TGTGCCAGCTCACCAGAGAACAAGAACACTGAAGCTTTCTTT	CASSPENKNTEAFF	TRBV18	.	.	TRBJ1-1
TGTGCCAGCTCACCATTCCTAGCAGAAGAGACCCAGTACTTC	CASSPFLAEETQYF	TRBV18	.	.	TRBJ2-5
TGTGCTAGTGCCGTCTCACTAGCGGAACACAATGAGCAGTTCTTC	CASAVSLAEHNEQFF	TRBV12-5	.	TRBD2	TRBJ2-1
TGTGCCAGCAGCTTAGCGGCAGGGAGCTATGGCTACACCTTC	CASSLAAGSYGYTF	TRBV7-9	.	.	TRBJ1-2
TGTGCTAGTGCACAAATGGTAGGTGGCCAAGAGACCCAGTACTTC	CASAQMVGGQETQYF	TRBV12-5	.	.	TRBJ2-5
TGTGCCAGCAGTGAAGACAGTCAGCCCCAGCATTTT	CASSEDSQPQHF	TRBV6-1	.	.	TRBJ1-5
TGTGCCAGTAGTAACGACGGAGCATACGAGCAGTACTTC	CASSNDGAYEQYF	TRBV19	few	.	TRBJ2-7
TGTGCCAGCAGTCTTAGGGATACGCAGTATTTT	CASSLRDTQYF	TRBV6-1	.	.	TRBJ2-3
TGTGCCAGCAGTTCCCCCACAACCTACGAGCAGTACTTC	CASSSPTTYEQYF	TRBV28	once	.	TRBJ2-7
TGTGCCAGCAGGAACACAGGGGGCCATGAAAAACTGTTTTTT	CASRNTGGHEKLFF	TRBV28	.	TRBD1	TRBJ1-4
TGTGCCAGCAGCTTAGCGGACGGGCTAAAAAGTTACAATGAGCAGTTCTTC	CASSLADGLKSYNEQFF	TRBV7-9	.	.	TRBJ2-1
TGTGCCAGCAGTGTTCTAGGACTAGCGGGTCTGGAGACCCAGTACTTC	CASSVLGLAGLETQYF	TRBV2	.	TRBD2	TRBJ2-5
TGTGCCAGCAGTACCTCAGGTGGCCACTACGAGCAGTACTTC	CASSTSGGHYEQYF	TRBV28	.	.	TRBJ2-7
TGTGCTAGTGGTAGGGACAGGGGGTTTGCAGATACGCAGTATTTT	CASGRDRGFADTQYF	TRBV12-5	.	TRBD1	TRBJ2-3
TGTGCCAGCAGCTTCCCACAGCAGTGGGAGACCCAGTACTTC	CASSFPQQWETQYF	TRBV5-6	once	.	TRBJ2-5
TGTGCCAGCTCACCACTGGTTGACGGGGCCCCAGATACGCAGTATTTT	CASSPLVDGAPDTQYF	TRBV18	.	.	TRBJ2-3
TGTGCCAGTAAAGCCTACGAGCAGTACTTC	CASKAYEQYF	TRBV2	.	.	TRBJ2-7
TGCGCCAGCAACCGACAGGGTACAGATACGCAGTATTTT	CASNRQGTDTQYF	TRBV5-1	.	TRBD1	TRBJ2-3
TGCGCCAGCAGCTTGGGGACAGAAGGCACTGAAGCTTTCTTT	CASSLGTEGTEAFF	TRBV5-1	.	.	TRBJ1-1
TGTGCCAGCAGCTTAGCGGAGGACTATGGCTACACCTTC	CASSLAEDYGYTF	TRBV7-9	.	.	TRBJ1-2
TGTGCCAGCAGCCGGAATGGACTAGCGGGGGCCAGCTCCTACAATGAGCAGTTCTTC	CASSRNGLAGASSYNEQFF	TRBV11-1	.	TRBD2	TRBJ2-1